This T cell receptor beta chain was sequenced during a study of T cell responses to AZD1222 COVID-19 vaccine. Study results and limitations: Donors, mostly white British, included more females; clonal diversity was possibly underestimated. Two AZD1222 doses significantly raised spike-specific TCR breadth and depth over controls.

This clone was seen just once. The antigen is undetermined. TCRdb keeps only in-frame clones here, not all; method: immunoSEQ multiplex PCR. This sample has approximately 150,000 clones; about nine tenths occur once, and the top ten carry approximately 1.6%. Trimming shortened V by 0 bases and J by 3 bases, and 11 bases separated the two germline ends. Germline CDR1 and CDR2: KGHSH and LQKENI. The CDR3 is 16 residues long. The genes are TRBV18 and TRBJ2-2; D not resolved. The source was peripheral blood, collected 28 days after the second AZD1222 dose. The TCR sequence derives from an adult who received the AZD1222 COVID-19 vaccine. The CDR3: CASSPPLGSHTGELFF. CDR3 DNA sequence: TGTGCCAGCTCACCACCGTTGGGTAGTCACACCGGGGAGCTGTTTTTT.